This TCR beta chain was documented in a study of shared clonotypes between healthy human individuals. Turning to this clone: Its antigen is not identified.

Within Nashville, Tennessee resided all donors, each a Caucasian adult. About 100 million PBMCs supplied genomic DNA for unsorted samples. Study-level results: Clonotype sharing levels among donors were expected to vary with sequencing depth.

Libraries were prepared by immunoSEQ multiplex PCR; TCRdb keeps only in-frame clonotypes and omits some of them. The sample has approximately 500,000 clones; approximately 84% are singletons. V shed 1 base and J 5 bases; nucleotides not matched to a gene: 9. This CDR3 has 18 amino acids. Germline CDR1 reads LGHNA; CDR2 reads YNFKEQ. This receptor was identified in a woman in her 40s in good health. Some clones in this sample may be carry-over from other donors' samples. The sample consisted of PBMCs. The chain is built from TRBV4-2 and TRBJ2-5, with 14 bases lining up with TRBD2. This chain's CDR3 is CASSQGLAGGSSWETQYF. The CDR3 DNA reads TGTGCCAGCAGCCAAGGACTAGCGGGAGGGTCCAGCTGGGAGACCCAGTACTTC.